This section outlines one TCR beta chain sequence together with its context. The V gene's germline CDR1 is SEHNR and CDR2 FQNEAQ (reference sequence). The V and J ends lost 2 bases and 3 bases respectively, with 8 bases between them. The CDR3 totals 15 residues. The data stem from a study of blood T cell repertoires in COVID-19. Overall study: The United States, Italy and Spain provided the acute and convalescent COVID-19 samples. PBMCs, B-cell-depleted T cells, or T cells were the source of the cDNA or gDNA that made up the material.

In the authors' methods: Estimated nucleated cell counts came from reference gene primer amplification. Sequencing used immunoSEQ multiplex PCR; TCRdb keeps in-frame clones, though not all of them. V and J calls and clone size are as listed in that table; D and trimming were resolved from the DNA. The repertoire holds roughly 170,000 clones, about 74% seen once, with about 3% in the top ten. This receptor was taken from a woman aged 80 or over with acute or convalescent COVID-19. The gene calls are TRBV7-9 and TRBJ2-6, with D possibly being TRBD1 (5 bases). Sequenced sample: peripheral blood. The CDR3 region has the DNA TGTGCCAGCAGCTTAAGGGGCATTGGGGCCAACGTCCTGACTTTC. This codes for CASSLRGIGANVLTF. The whole variable domain, remainder taken from reference TRBV7-9 and TRBJ2-6, is DTGVSQNPRHKITKRGQNVTFRCDPISEHNRLYWYRQTLGQGPEFLTYFQNEAQLEKSRLLSDRFSAERPKGSFSTLEIQRTEQGDSAMYLCASSLRGIGANVLTFGAGSRLTVL.